What follows are 19 T cell receptor beta chains derived from one specimen sequenced in a study of T cell changes during pregnancy in multiple sclerosis. Here immunoSEQ multiplex PCR was the method, and the copy in TCRdb shows in-frame clones only, minus some. The table includes 70,000 to 95,000 clones, under 95% detected once. The sequences come from CD4+ T cells from peripheral blood mononuclear cells, collected in the second trimester of pregnancy. These receptors were obtained from a female donor with multiple sclerosis, enrolled in a pregnancy study.

The rearrangement links TRBV5-4 to TRBJ1-4; TRBD1 might be the D (5 bases). Germline V gene lookup returns CDR1 SGHNT and CDR2 YYREEE (reference sequence). The CDR3 is 14 residues long. Trimming shortened V by 0 bases and J by 7 bases, and 10 bases separated the two germline ends. The CDR3 coding sequence is TGTGCCAGCAGCTTGGCAGGGCTGGGTGAAAAACTGTTTTTT. It translates to CASSLAGLGEKLFF.

The chain couples TRBV19 to TRBJ1-1; D possibly corresponds to TRBD1 (5 bases). V shed 3 bases and J shed 1 base, with 12 bases lying between them. CDR1 is LNHDA, CDR2 SQIVND, per germline (reference sequence). The CDR3 loop spans 15 amino acids. The CDR3 loop reads CASSISMGRNTEAFF. In DNA form, the CDR3 reads TGTGCCAGTAGTATTTCGATGGGGCGGAACACTGAAGCTTTCTTT.

The chain has TRBV14 and TRBJ2-2, with 11 bases matching TRBD2. This CDR3 contains 16 residues. J lost 4 bases, V lost 4 bases, and 5 bases had no gene match. CDR1 and CDR2 (germline): SGHDN, FVKESK. CDR3 DNA sequence: TGTGCCAGCAGCCCCGTAGCGGGGGGGCGCACCGGGGAGCTGTTTTTT. It translates to CASSPVAGGRTGELFF.

In this sample, this clone turned up a few times. J is TRBJ2-7 and V is TRBV27, with 11 nucleotides matching TRBD2. The V and J ends lost 6 bases and 7 bases, in that order; junction bases with no gene match: 5. The CDR3 consists of 13 residues. From germline, CDR1 is MNHEY and CDR2 SMNVEV (reference sequence). In nucleotides, the CDR3 is TGTGCCAGCAGAATAGCGGGGGGGCAAGAGCAGTACTTC. Protein: CASRIAGGQEQYF.

This clone was recorded once. The chain links TRBV19 to TRBJ2-1, with D perhaps matching TRBD2 (6 bases). Trimming pared 1 base from V and 2 bases from J, leaving 12 bases between. CDR1 is LNHDA and CDR2 is SQIVND in the germline V gene (reference sequence). The CDR3 consists of 16 residues. The CDR3 region is CASSIAAGSTYNEQFF. In DNA form, the CDR3 reads TGTGCCAGTAGTATAGCGGCCGGGAGCACCTACAATGAGCAGTTCTTC.

The chain has TRBV2 and TRBJ2-7, with a possible D match to TRBD2 (6 bases). Germline CDR1 is SNHLY and CDR2 is FYNNEI. The CDR3 consists of 14 residues. With 4 bases removed from V and 3 bases from J, the gap between germline ends came to 13 bases. The CDR3: CASSVSGEGYEQYF. In DNA, the CDR3 is TGTGCCAGCAGTGTATCGGGAGAAGGCTACGAGCAGTACTTC.

The genes are TRBV18 and TRBJ1-4, with D perhaps TRBD1 (6 bases). CDR1 and CDR2 from the germline V gene are KGHSH and LQKENI. V was shortened by 5 bases and J by 0 bases, with 13 bases between the two germline ends. The CDR3 length is 16 residues. Here the CDR3 DNA reads TGTGCCAGCTCATCTGGACAGATTGCAACTAATGAAAAACTGTTTTTT. Protein product: CASSSGQIATNEKLFF.

This clone appeared a single time. The genes are TRBV27 and TRBJ2-1, with D possibly TRBD1 on 8 matching bases. Trimming left V 0 bases short and J 10 bases short, with 28 bases between. This CDR3 has 19 residues. Germline V gene data show CDR1 as MNHEY and CDR2 as SMNVEV (reference sequence). CDR3 protein: CASSLSRQGAVRGSNEQFF. In DNA, the CDR3 is TGTGCCAGCAGTTTATCGAGGCAGGGGGCGGTACGCGGGAGCAACGAGCAGTTCTTC.

The CDR3 region is CASSSGTGGTDTQYF. The CDR3 DNA is TGCGCCAGCAGCTCCGGGACAGGGGGCACAGATACGCAGTATTTT. The rearrangement links TRBV5-1 to TRBJ2-3; 10 nucleotides line up with TRBD1. The CDR3 sequence is 15 residues long. With 3 bases clipped from V and 1 base from J, the junction kept 2 bases outside the gene matches. The V gene's germline CDR1 is SGHRS and CDR2 YFSETQ.

J is TRBJ2-1 and V is TRBV6-4; 12 nucleotides align to TRBD2. The J segment lost 8 bases and the V segment lost 4 bases, leaving 6 bases of the junction unmatched. Germline V CDR1 and CDR2: MRHNA, SNTAGT. The length of the CDR3 is 15 residues. CDR3: CASSATSGSSDEQFF. The CDR3 DNA is TGTGCCAGCAGTGCGACTAGCGGGAGCAGTGATGAGCAGTTCTTC.

The J gene is TRBJ2-4, the V gene TRBV4-3; D call uncertain. The CDR3 is 18 amino acids. In germline, CDR1 is LGHNA, CDR2 YSLEER. The V end was cut by 0 bases, the J end by 1 base, with 16 bases between. CDR3 region: CASSQDAPGSSAKNIQYF. Here the CDR3 DNA reads TGCGCCAGCAGCCAAGACGCCCCGGGTTCTTCGGCCAAAAACATTCAGTACTTC.

The chain links TRBV6-1 to TRBJ2-3; D may be TRBD1 (6 bases). Germline-derived CDR1 and CDR2 are MNHNS and SASEGT. This CDR3 contains 14 residues. V gave up 7 bases and J gave up 0 bases, with 11 bases separating them. The CDR3 region is CASTRGTSTDTQYF. CDR3 DNA sequence: TGTGCCAGCACCAGGGGAACTAGCACAGATACGCAGTATTTT.

This rearrangement joins TRBV27 to TRBJ1-6, with 8 bases identical to TRBD1. Germline CDR1 MNHEY, CDR2 SMNVEV (reference sequence). V dropped 2 bases and J dropped 0; count of bases not matched to a gene: 6. The CDR3 spans 18 residues. This CDR3 reads CASSLGQGRISYNSPLHF. The CDR3 DNA reads as TGTGCCAGCAGTTTAGGACAGGGAAGGATCTCCTATAATTCACCCCTCCACTTT.

V usage is TRBV5-1 and J usage is TRBJ1-1; TRBD1 might be the D (6 bases). Trimming shortened V by 4 bases and J by 1 base, and 20 bases separated the two germline ends. CDR3 length: 17 residues. Germline-derived CDR1 and CDR2 are SGHRS and YFSETQ. The CDR3 sequence is CASSGAGGRAWNTEAFF. In DNA, the CDR3 is TGCGCCAGCAGCGGTGCCGGGGGGCGGGCGTGGAACACTGAAGCTTTCTTT. Looking up the rest from reference TRBV5-1 and TRBJ1-1 gives the full variable domain: KAGVTQTPRYLIKTRGQQVTLSCSPISGHRSVSWYQQTPGQGLQFLFEYFSETQRNKGNFPGRFSGRQFSNSRSEMNVSTLELGDSALYLCASSGAGGRAWNTEAFFGQGTRLTVV.

The chain carries TRBV2 and TRBJ1-4; weak D call: TRBD1 (5 bases). The CDR3 contains 12 residues. Trimming stripped 4 bases from V and 8 bases from J, with 8 bases between. CDR1 is SNHLY, CDR2 FYNNEI, per germline. CDR3 DNA sequence: TGTGCCAGCAGTGTACAGGACGAAAAACTGTTTTTT. Translation gives CASSVQDEKLFF.

The chain couples TRBV18 to TRBJ1-6, with TRBD1 matching over 7 bases. Germline V gives CDR1 KGHSH, CDR2 LQKENI. The CDR3 is made up of 14 amino acids. V shed 5 bases, J shed 6 bases, and the junction held 4 bases outside the gene matches. The CDR3 loop is CASSMTGSNSPLHF. The CDR3 nucleotides are TGTGCCAGCTCAATGACAGGGTCTAATTCACCCCTCCACTTT.

The rearrangement joins TRBV20-1 to TRBJ2-7; D is unresolved. The CDR3 contains 11 residues. V dropped 4 bases and J dropped 4 bases, with 8 bases sitting between them. Germline loops: CDR1 DFQATT, CDR2 SNEGSKA (reference sequence). The CDR3 DNA is TGCAGTGCTAAGAACGGGTACGAGCAGTACTTC. Translation gives CSAKNGYEQYF.

The chain couples TRBV11-2 to TRBJ2-4; 7 bases fit TRBD1. The CDR3 spans 14 residues. The trim removed 5 bases at V and 5 bases at J, leaving 6 bases unmatched. Per the germline V gene, CDR1 is SGHAT and CDR2 is FQNNGV. The CDR3, as DNA: TGTGCCAGCAGCCCCCAGGGGGACGAAAACATTCAGTACTTC. Amino acid sequence: CASSPQGDENIQYF.

V and J are TRBV19 and TRBJ1-1, with 7 bases fitting TRBD1. Trimming removed 4 bases from V and 2 bases from J; junction bases left unmatched: 16. The CDR3 is 18 amino acids. The germline V gene encodes CDR1 LNHDA and CDR2 SQIVND (reference sequence). CDR3 in amino acids: CASSTLTGLRIVNTEAFF. The CDR3 nucleotides read TGTGCCAGTAGTACGCTGACAGGGTTGAGGATAGTTAACACTGAAGCTTTCTTT. The complete variable domain, with remaining parts taken from reference TRBV19 and TRBJ1-1, reads DGGITQSPKYLFRKEGQNVTLSCEQNLNHDAMYWYRQDPGQGLRLIYYSQIVNDFQKGDIAEGYSVSREKKESFPLTVTSAQKNPTAFYLCASSTLTGLRIVNTEAFFGQGTRLTVV.